Each of the 25 T cell receptor beta chains below was sequenced from the same sample in a study of Tregs in tolerant kidney transplant recipients. The protocol was immunoSEQ multiplex PCR, while the TCRdb copy is restricted to in-frame clones and leaves out a portion. The table has tens of thousands of clones, around 83% seen once. The specimen was CD4+ T cells from blood. These receptors originate from a human donor in good health.

This clone has a single count. This chain links TRBV5-1 with TRBJ2-5; TRBD1 might be the D (6 bases). In germline, CDR1 is SGHRS, CDR2 YFSETQ. V lost 0 bases and J 3 bases, leaving 15 bases between the germline ends. This CDR3 has 16 residues. CDR3 in DNA: TGCGCCAGCAGCTTGGGGTCAGGGGCATCGAAAGAGACCCAGTACTTC. Amino acids: CASSLGSGASKETQYF. The whole variable domain, filled in from reference TRBV5-1 and TRBJ2-5, reads KAGVTQTPRYLIKTRGQQVTLSCSPISGHRSVSWYQQTPGQGLQFLFEYFSETQRNKGNFPGRFSGRQFSNSRSEMNVSTLELGDSALYLCASSLGSGASKETQYFGPGTRLLVL.

Ten or more counts support this clone. The chain combines TRBV4-2 with TRBJ2-4; D gene unclear. Germline lookup yields CDR1 LGHNA and CDR2 YNFKEQ. V gave up 3 bases and J gave up 5 bases, with 8 bases separating them. The CDR3 totals 13 residues. The CDR3 nucleotides are TGTGCCAGCAGCCAGGGGAATCAAAACATTCAGTACTTC. This gives the protein CASSQGNQNIQYF.

The chain is built from TRBV4-2 and TRBJ1-4; D remains unclear. The CDR3 extends over 12 amino acids. The germline gives CDR1 LGHNA, CDR2 YNFKEQ. Trimming removed 3 bases from V and 13 bases from J, with 12 bases in between. The CDR3 protein is CASSHDNRALFF. CDR3 sequence (DNA): TGTGCCAGCAGCCACGATAACCGGGCACTGTTTTTT.

The rearrangement uses TRBV9 and TRBJ2-7; 9 nucleotides align to TRBD2. This CDR3 region has 15 residues. Per germline, CDR1 SGDLS and CDR2 YYNGEE. The ends lost 3 bases at V and 0 bases at J; junction bases unmatched: 4. The CDR3 here is CASSAGTSLSYEQYF. DNA for the CDR3: TGTGCCAGCAGCGCCGGGACTAGCCTCTCCTACGAGCAGTACTTC.

J is TRBJ2-2 and V is TRBV5-6, with 10 bases aligning to TRBD1. The CDR3 is made up of 18 amino acids. V lost 0 bases, J lost 7 bases, and 12 bases stayed unmatched. Germline CDR1 and CDR2: SGHDT and YYEEEE. CDR3 amino acids: CASSLVGHGTGVNGELFF. As DNA, the CDR3 is TGTGCCAGCAGCTTGGTCGGACACGGGACAGGGGTGAACGGGGAGCTGTTTTTT.

The CDR3 here is CASSQVGGLGPYEQYF. The CDR3 DNA reads as TGCGCCAGCAGCCAAGTCGGGGGACTAGGCCCTTACGAGCAGTACTTC. The chain joins TRBV4-3 to TRBJ2-7; 8 nucleotides line up with TRBD2. This CDR3 region has 16 residues. V dropped 1 base and J dropped 4; count of bases not matched to a gene: 9. CDR1 and CDR2 (germline): LGHNA, YSLEER.

J is TRBJ1-1 and V is TRBV4-2, with TRBD1 as a possible D gene (6 bases). Trimming stripped 0 bases from V and 4 bases from J, with 9 bases between. The germline V gene encodes CDR1 LGHNA and CDR2 YNFKEQ. The CDR3 runs 14 residues. CDR3 sequence reads: CASSQDSGATEAFF. The CDR3, as DNA: TGTGCCAGCAGCCAAGATTCAGGGGCCACTGAAGCTTTCTTT.

The V gene is TRBV7-2, the J gene TRBJ2-1, with TRBD1 matching over 8 bases. Germline values: CDR1 SGHTA, CDR2 FQGNSA. This CDR3 is built from 15 residues. J gave up 8 bases and V 6 bases, and 12 bases lay outside the gene matches. CDR3 region: CASSSGGDRIHEQFF. CDR3 coding DNA: TGTGCCAGCAGTTCCGGAGGGGACAGGATACATGAGCAGTTCTTC. Together with reference TRBV7-2 and TRBJ2-1, the CDR3 gives the full variable domain: GAGVSQSPSNKVTEKGKDVELRCDPISGHTALYWYRQSLGQGLEFLIYFQGNSAPDKSGLPSDRFSAERTGGSVSTLTIQRTQQEDSAVYLCASSSGGDRIHEQFFGPGTRLTVL.

The chain has TRBV5-5 and TRBJ1-1; D perhaps matches TRBD1 (6 bases). This CDR3 spans 14 amino acids. V was pared by 2 bases and J by 2 bases, with 10 bases between. The germline V gene has CDR1 SGHKS and CDR2 YYEKEE (reference sequence). CDR3 DNA: TGTGCCAGCAGCTTTCAGGGGCGAAACACTGAAGCTTTCTTT. This codes for CASSFQGRNTEAFF.

The chain links TRBV9 to TRBJ2-1; D is unclear. The CDR3 loop spans 17 amino acids. V lost 0 bases, J lost 6 bases, and 19 bases lay in between. Germline CDR1 and CDR2: SGDLS and YYNGEE. This chain's CDR3 is CASSVDELGGLLNEQFF. DNA for the CDR3: TGTGCCAGCAGCGTAGATGAATTGGGCGGCCTGCTCAATGAGCAGTTCTTC.

CDR3 in amino acids: CASSLLAGVEYNEQFF. The CDR3 region has the DNA TGTGCCAGCAGCTTATTAGCGGGAGTAGAGTACAATGAGCAGTTCTTC. V is TRBV7-3 and J is TRBJ2-1, with 9 bases that match TRBD2. Germline V gene sequence: CDR1 SGHTA, CDR2 FQGTGA. J was trimmed by 4 bases and V by 2 bases; bases with no gene match: 6. The CDR3 extends over 16 amino acids.

The chain links TRBV5-1 to TRBJ2-3; 7 nucleotides match TRBD2. The CDR3 extends over 15 amino acids. Germline CDR1 reads SGHRS; CDR2 reads YFSETQ. Trimming at V came to 9 bases and at J to 4 bases, leaving 14 bases not matched to a gene. The CDR3 DNA follows: TGCGCCACCAGAGAGGGGCTAGCGGACCCAGATACGCAGTATTTT. Translation: CATREGLADPDTQYF.

There are a few counts of this clone. The V and J genes are TRBV7-9 and TRBJ1-1, with 7 positions matching TRBD1. Germline V CDR1 and CDR2: SEHNR, FQNEAQ (reference sequence). V shed 4 bases, J shed 6 bases, and the junction held 2 bases outside the gene matches. CDR3 length: 12 amino acids. The CDR3 sequence is CASSSDRAEAFF. The DNA of the CDR3 is TGTGCCAGCAGCTCCGACAGGGCTGAAGCTTTCTTT.

The chain recombines TRBV6-5 with TRBJ1-5; 7 bases map to TRBD1. The V gene's germline CDR1 is MNHEY and CDR2 SVGAGI. Trimming took 4 bases from V and 5 from J; bases not matched to a gene: 8. This CDR3 comprises 15 residues. The CDR3 nucleotides are TGTGCCAGCAGTTCTTCTGGGACAGTCGATCAGCCCCAGCATTTT. This encodes CASSSSGTVDQPQHF.

The chain combines TRBV2 with TRBJ1-5; D may be TRBD1 (6 bases). V was trimmed by 8 bases and J by 3 bases, leaving 8 bases between them. Germline CDR1 and CDR2: SNHLY and FYNNEI. This CDR3 spans 12 amino acids. Here the CDR3 reads CASGQHNQPQHF. DNA of the CDR3: TGTGCCAGCGGACAGCACAATCAGCCCCAGCATTTT.

Only a few counts were recorded for this clone. CDR3 sequence: CASSQITSGNGGELFF. CDR3 sequence (DNA): TGTGCCAGCAGCCAGATTACTAGCGGGAATGGCGGGGAGCTGTTTTTT. The chain couples TRBV7-3 to TRBJ2-2; TRBD2 matches at 10 bases. Germline values: CDR1 SGHTA, CDR2 FQGTGA. Trimming at V came to 5 bases and at J to 7 bases, leaving 10 bases not matched to a gene. The CDR3 has 16 residues.

The chain joins TRBV15 to TRBJ2-5; no firm D call. This CDR3 contains 12 residues. Looked up from germline, CDR1 is LNHNV and CDR2 is YYDKDF (reference sequence). The ends were cut back, 1 base at V and 2 bases at J, with 2 bases in the middle. The DNA of the CDR3 is TGTGCCACCAGCAGAGGACAAGAGACCCAGTACTTC. It is translated as CATSRGQETQYF.

CDR3 DNA sequence: TGTGCCAGCAGCCAAGATGGAGGGATTGGAGATACGCAGTATTTT. Protein product: CASSQDGGIGDTQYF. This rearrangement joins TRBV14 to TRBJ2-3; maybe TRBD2 (6 bases). The CDR3 is 15 amino acids. V dropped 0 bases and J dropped 5 bases, with 12 bases sitting between them. Germline lookup yields CDR1 SGHDN and CDR2 FVKESK.

This clone occurred many times. The chain couples TRBV7-2 to TRBJ2-7; D ambiguous. V was pared by 4 bases and J by 4 bases, with 8 bases between. Looked up from germline, CDR1 is SGHTA and CDR2 is FQGNSA. CDR3 size: 12 residues. Here the CDR3 DNA reads TGTGCCAGCAGCTCCACCCGATACGAGCAGTACTTC. Translation gives CASSSTRYEQYF.

The chain employs TRBV6-6 and TRBJ1-6; 7 bases are shared with TRBD1. Germline assignment: CDR1 MNHNY and CDR2 SVGAGI (reference sequence). This CDR3 is 14 amino acids long. J was trimmed by 8 bases and V by 5 bases; bases with no gene match: 6. The CDR3 DNA is TGTGCCAGCAGTCGACAGGGTCCGGATTCACCCCTCCACTTT. Its protein is CASSRQGPDSPLHF.

The gene calls are TRBV7-2 and TRBJ2-6; 10 bases match TRBD2. The CDR3 has 17 residues. Unmatched junction bases numbered 2, after V lost 3 bases and J lost 0 bases. The germline CDR1 and CDR2 sequences are SGHTA and FQGNSA. The CDR3, as DNA: TGTGCCAGCAGCTTTATAGCGGGAGGCTCTGGGGCCAACGTCCTGACTTTC. Translation gives CASSFIAGGSGANVLTF.

This rearrangement joins TRBV5-4 to TRBJ2-6; no clear D gene. This CDR3 region has 16 residues. V lost 5 bases and J 1 base, leaving 13 bases between the germline ends. In germline, CDR1 is SGHNT, CDR2 YYREEE (reference sequence). This chain's CDR3 is CASSRSSGSGANVLTF. The CDR3 DNA reads as TGTGCCAGCAGTCGATCCTCCGGGTCTGGGGCCAACGTCCTGACTTTC.

The V call is TRBV4-2, the J call TRBJ2-3, with 12 bases matching TRBD2. J lost 0 bases, V lost 3 bases, and 4 bases had no gene match. Germline V CDR1 and CDR2: LGHNA, YNFKEQ. This CDR3 is built from 17 residues. The CDR3 nucleotides read TGTGCCAGCAGCCAGACCGGGACTAGCGGGAGCACAGATACGCAGTATTTT. Its translation is CASSQTGTSGSTDTQYF.

This clone appeared once. The chain combines TRBV29-1 with TRBJ1-2, with 7 bases lining up with TRBD1. CDR3 length: 11 amino acids. Unmatched junction bases numbered 3, after V lost 3 bases and J lost 8 bases. Germline V gives CDR1 SQVTM, CDR2 ANQGSEA. CDR3 region: CSVDQGEGYTF. CDR3 DNA: TGCAGCGTTGATCAGGGGGAGGGCTACACCTTC.

The chain combines TRBV15 with TRBJ1-1, with TRBD1 identical over 8 bases. The trim removed 5 bases at V and 2 bases at J, leaving 7 bases unmatched. CDR3 length: 15 residues. Germline values: CDR1 LNHNV, CDR2 YYDKDF (reference sequence). CDR3 coding DNA: TGTGCCACCAGCGAAGGAGGACAGGGAAACACTGAAGCTTTCTTT. As protein: CATSEGGQGNTEAFF.